Each of the 28 T cell receptor beta chains below was sequenced from the same sample in a study of blood T cell repertoires in COVID-19. The repertoire was sequenced with immunoSEQ multiplex PCR; TCRdb's copy has only in-frame clones and lacks some. The profile shows 100,000 to 150,000 clones, over 70% of them singletons. The specimen sequenced was peripheral blood. These receptors originate from a woman between 50 and 59 years old with acute or convalescent COVID-19.

The rearrangement uses TRBV3-1 (or the pseudogene TRBV3-2) and TRBJ2-1; TRBD1 matches at 10 bases. CDR3 length equals 16 residues. From germline, CDR1 is LGHDT and CDR2 YNNKEL (reference sequence). V was clipped by 4 bases and J by 7 bases; unmatched bases: 10. CDR3 residues: CASSPTDRGLKNEQFF. The CDR3 DNA follows: TGTGCCAGCAGCCCGACCGACAGGGGGCTGAAGAATGAGCAGTTCTTC.

Only one count was recorded for this clone. This rearrangement joins TRBV24-1 to TRBJ1-1, with 7 bases fitting TRBD1. Trimming removed 3 bases from V and 11 bases from J; junction bases left unmatched: 11. Germline V gene lookup returns CDR1 KGHDR and CDR2 SFDVKD. CDR3 size: 14 residues. The CDR3, as DNA: TGTGCCACCAGTGATCAGGGGGATGTAGATGGCGCTTTCTTT. Amino acids: CATSDQGDVDGAFF.

The chain recombines TRBV4-1 with TRBJ2-3; 8 positions match TRBD1. V gave up 4 bases and J gave up 4 bases; unmatched junction bases: 13. Germline V gene data show CDR1 as MGHRA and CDR2 as YSYEKL. This CDR3 contains 17 residues. CDR3 loop: CASSPFGTGGKSDTQYF. The CDR3 DNA reads TGCGCCAGCAGCCCCTTCGGGACAGGCGGGAAGTCAGATACGCAGTATTTT.

The gene calls are TRBV29-1 and TRBJ2-1; 11 nucleotides line up with TRBD2. With 6 bases clipped from V and 4 bases from J, the junction kept 5 bases outside the gene matches. The germline V gene has CDR1 SQVTM and CDR2 ANQGSEA. This CDR3 comprises 14 residues. CDR3 region: CSVKTSGAYNEQFF. As DNA, the CDR3 is TGCAGCGTAAAGACTAGCGGGGCATACAATGAGCAGTTCTTC.

The V and J genes are TRBV2 and TRBJ2-7; 7 nucleotides line up with TRBD2. V lost 8 bases to trimming and J lost 3 bases; unmatched junction nucleotides: 7. The germline V gene encodes CDR1 SNHLY and CDR2 FYNNEI. This CDR3 spans 13 amino acids. CDR3 sequence: CASSVERGYEQYF. CDR3 nucleotide sequence: TGTGCCAGCTCGGTCGAGCGGGGCTACGAGCAGTACTTC. The whole variable domain, remainder taken from reference TRBV2 and TRBJ2-7, is EPEVTQTPSHQVTQMGQEVILRCVPISNHLYFYWYRQILGQKVEFLVSFYNNEISEKSEIFDDQFSVERPDGSNFTLKIRSTKLEDSAMYFCASSVERGYEQYFGPGTRLTVT.

The chain recombines TRBV6-5 with TRBJ2-3; 9 bases are shared with TRBD2. The V gene end was trimmed by 6 bases and the J gene end by 0 bases; junction bases not matched to a gene: 4. Germline V gives CDR1 MNHEY, CDR2 SVGAGI. The CDR3 consists of 15 residues. The CDR3: CASRRTSESTDTQYF. CDR3 nucleotide sequence: TGTGCCAGCAGAAGGACTAGCGAGAGCACAGATACGCAGTATTTT.

This clone was observed a handful of times. This chain links TRBV12-5 with TRBJ1-5; 11 bases fit TRBD1. The CDR3 loop spans 15 amino acids. The germline gives CDR1 LGHNT, CDR2 FRNRAP. The trim removed 5 bases at V and 4 bases at J, leaving 4 bases unmatched. The CDR3 is CASGKDRGRNQPQHF. Written as DNA, the CDR3 is TGTGCTAGTGGTAAGGACAGGGGGCGGAATCAGCCCCAGCATTTT.

V gene TRBV10-2 combines with J gene TRBJ2-5; tentatively, D is TRBD1 (6 bases). Germline V gives CDR1 WSHSY, CDR2 SAAADI. The CDR3 is 13 amino acids. Between the trimmed V and J ends, which lost 7 bases and 3 bases, there was a span of 12 bases. The chain's CDR3 is CASTGSGEETQYF. As DNA, the CDR3 is TGCGCCAGCACCGGCTCAGGGGAAGAGACCCAGTACTTC.

This chain joins TRBV7-6 and TRBJ1-2; 8 positions match TRBD1. The germline V gene has CDR1 SGHVS and CDR2 FNYEAQ. The CDR3 consists of 15 residues. V was clipped by 0 bases and J by 5 bases; unmatched bases: 5. CDR3 protein: CASSLADRGGYGYTF. DNA of the CDR3: TGTGCCAGCAGCTTAGCTGACAGGGGAGGATATGGCTACACCTTC.

V and J are TRBV9 and TRBJ2-5; 10 nucleotides line up with TRBD1. The V and J ends lost 0 bases and 5 bases, in that order; junction bases with no gene match: 10. The CDR3 loop spans 17 amino acids. Germline values: CDR1 SGDLS, CDR2 YYNGEE. For the CDR3, the DNA is TGTGCCAGCAGCGTAGCAACCTCGGGACAGGGGAGGGAGACCCAGTACTTC. Translating it yields CASSVATSGQGRETQYF.

The chain is built from TRBV5-1 and TRBJ1-1, with D unresolved. In germline, CDR1 is SGHRS, CDR2 YFSETQ. The CDR3 covers 14 residues. V was pared by 0 bases and J by 4 bases, with 10 bases between. The chain's CDR3 is CASSLEQLGTEAFF. In DNA form, the CDR3 reads TGCGCCAGCAGCTTGGAACAGTTAGGCACTGAAGCTTTCTTT.

V and J are TRBV5-6 and TRBJ2-2, with 7 bases identical to TRBD1. CDR3 length equals 14 residues. The V and J ends lost 2 bases and 8 bases, in that order; junction bases with no gene match: 6. Germline-derived CDR1 and CDR2 are SGHDT and YYEEEE. The CDR3 DNA reads as TGTGCCAGCAGCTTTCGGCAGGGGGAAGGGGAGCTGTTTTTT. Amino acid sequence: CASSFRQGEGELFF. The whole variable domain, filled in from reference TRBV5-6 and TRBJ2-2, reads DAGVTQSPTHLIKTRGQQVTLRCSPKSGHDTVSWYQQALGQGPQFIFQYYEEEERQRGNFPDRFSGHQFPNYSSELNVNALLLGDSALYLCASSFRQGEGELFFGEGSRLTVL.

This sequence joins TRBV4-1 and TRBJ1-2; 9 bases fit TRBD1. The trim removed 4 bases at V and 3 bases at J, leaving 9 bases unmatched. The CDR3 has 16 amino acids. The germline V gene has CDR1 MGHRA and CDR2 YSYEKL. The CDR3 is CASSPPGQGTHYGYTF. In DNA form, the CDR3 reads TGCGCCAGCAGCCCCCCGGGACAGGGCACGCACTATGGCTACACCTTC.

This clone came up a few times. The chain carries TRBV6-5 and TRBJ1-1; 11 bases agree with TRBD1. Per the germline V gene, CDR1 is MNHEY and CDR2 is SVGAGI. V lost 6 bases, J lost 6 bases, and 3 bases stayed unmatched. The length of the CDR3 is 13 residues. The CDR3, as DNA: TGTGCCAGCAGGGGGGACAGGGGGGCTGAAGCTTTCTTT. The encoded protein is CASRGDRGAEAFF.

The chain joins TRBV18 to TRBJ2-1, with a weak D call TRBD2 (5 bases). CDR1 and CDR2 (germline): KGHSH, LQKENI. The CDR3 covers 15 residues. Trimming took off 3 bases at V and 2 bases at J, with 11 bases between the two ends. The CDR3 nucleotides read TGTGCCAGCTCACCTTTTAGCGCGACCTACAATGAGCAGTTCTTC. Protein: CASSPFSATYNEQFF. Filled out from reference TRBV18 and TRBJ2-1, the complete variable domain reads NAGVMQNPRHLVRRRGQEARLRCSPMKGHSHVYWYRQLPEEGLKFMVYLQKENIIDESGMPKERFSAEFPKEGPSILRIQQVVRGDSAAYFCASSPFSATYNEQFFGPGTRLTVL.

The V and J genes are TRBV4-1 and TRBJ1-1; D possibly corresponds to TRBD1 (5 bases). The ends were cut back, 4 bases at V and 4 bases at J, with 13 bases in the middle. This CDR3 has 14 residues. Germline V gene sequence: CDR1 MGHRA, CDR2 YSYEKL. The CDR3 reads CASSPSRGGTEAFF. CDR3 DNA: TGCGCCAGCAGCCCCTCTCGGGGGGGCACTGAAGCTTTCTTT.

J is TRBJ2-6 and V is TRBV28; TRBD2 is a possible D gene (6 bases). CDR1 is MDHEN, CDR2 SYDVKM, per germline. The CDR3 runs to 14 residues. V lost 7 bases, J lost 3 bases, and 10 bases lay in between. The CDR3 DNA reads as TGTGCCAGCACTAGCGTTGGTGGGGCCAACGTCCTGACTTTC. It yields the protein CASTSVGGANVLTF.

The count of this clone is one. The V gene is TRBV3-1 (or the pseudogene TRBV3-2), the J gene TRBJ1-1; D is undetermined. V was shortened by 0 bases and J by 0 bases, with 11 bases between the two germline ends. The CDR3 spans 16 residues. Germline loops: CDR1 LGHDT, CDR2 YNNKEL (reference sequence). The CDR3 region has the DNA TGTGCCAGCAGCCAAGATCTTGGCAGATTGAACACTGAAGCTTTCTTT. Its translation: CASSQDLGRLNTEAFF.

As regards this clone: A read error may produce the germline difference seen at one junction end. V is TRBV5-1 and J is TRBJ2-1; 9 bases map to TRBD2. The CDR3 is 15 amino acids. In germline, CDR1 is SGHRS, CDR2 YFSETQ. CDR3 amino acids: CASNLRLAAYNEQFF. The DNA of the CDR3 is TGCGCCAGCAACTTGAGACTAGCGGCGTACAATGAGCAGTTCTTC.

On this clone itself: This specimen includes other DNA sequences encoding the same CDR3. This chain uses TRBV11-2 with TRBJ1-1; no clear D. The CDR3 length is 12 residues. V was trimmed by 2 bases and J by 8 bases, leaving 9 bases between them. The germline CDR1 and CDR2 sequences are SGHAT and FQNNGV. Here the CDR3 DNA reads TGTGCCAGCAGCTTATCGACGGGAGAAGCTTTCTTT. Translation: CASSLSTGEAFF.

This rearrangement joins TRBV6-5 to TRBJ2-7; 8 bases align to TRBD1. Germline CDR1 MNHEY, CDR2 SVGAGI. This CDR3 region has 14 residues. V shed 8 bases and J 9 bases; nucleotides not matched to a gene: 15. CDR3 region: CASLGGDRYSRQYF. The CDR3 bases are TGTGCCAGCCTGGGTGGGGACAGGTACAGTCGGCAGTACTTC.

This chain connects TRBV11-1 to TRBJ1-4; maybe TRBD1 (5 bases). Germline V gene sequence: CDR1 SGHAT, CDR2 FQDESV (reference sequence). The ends were cut back, 2 bases at V and 6 bases at J, with 16 bases in the middle. The CDR3 has 16 residues. The CDR3 region is CASSLRPRAADEKLFF. CDR3 nucleotide sequence: TGTGCCAGCAGCTTACGACCCAGGGCGGCGGATGAAAAACTGTTTTTT.

This chain joins TRBV14 and TRBJ1-4, with D perhaps matching TRBD1 (6 bases). In germline, CDR1 is SGHDN, CDR2 FVKESK. The CDR3 loop spans 14 amino acids. V shed 4 bases and J shed 5 bases, with 11 bases lying between them. The CDR3 nucleotides read TGTGCCAGCAGCCGAGGGGGAAGGAATGAAAAACTGTTTTTT. This encodes CASSRGGRNEKLFF.

The rearrangement links TRBV4-2 to TRBJ2-1, with D unclear. V shed 0 bases and J shed 0 bases, with 9 bases lying between them. CDR3 length: 16 amino acids. The germline CDR1 and CDR2 sequences are LGHNA and YNFKEQ. Here the CDR3 reads CASSQDITVSYNEQFF. The CDR3 region has the DNA TGTGCCAGCAGCCAAGATATTACGGTCTCCTACAATGAGCAGTTCTTC.

This chain uses TRBV7-3 with TRBJ2-1; D is undetermined. CDR3 length: 13 amino acids. In germline, CDR1 is SGHTA, CDR2 FQGTGA. V lost 4 bases, J lost 10 bases, and 14 bases lay in between. The CDR3 sequence is CASSSTTPGEQFF. The DNA of the CDR3 is TGTGCCAGCAGCTCCACCACCCCCGGGGAGCAGTTCTTC.

The V gene is TRBV5-1, the J gene TRBJ2-5; unclear D gene. V lost 3 bases, J lost 2 bases, and 14 bases lay in between. Per germline, CDR1 SGHRS and CDR2 YFSETQ. The CDR3 spans 15 residues. The CDR3 sequence is CASSSGSFSQETQYF. The CDR3 DNA follows: TGCGCCAGCAGCTCCGGGTCCTTTTCGCAAGAGACCCAGTACTTC.

This chain joins TRBV30 and TRBJ1-1, with TRBD1 identical over 8 bases. The CDR3 runs 13 residues. Trimming at V came to 2 bases and at J to 8 bases, leaving 7 bases not matched to a gene. CDR1 is GTSNPN and CDR2 is SVGIG in the germline V gene (reference sequence). Here the CDR3 DNA reads TGTGCCTGGAGTTACCGGACAGGGATAGAAGCTTTCTTT. The encoded protein is CAWSYRTGIEAFF.

Here the CDR3 reads CASKKGRNTGELFF. CDR3 sequence (DNA): TGTGCCAGCAAGAAGGGGCGGAACACCGGGGAGCTGTTTTTT. The chain is built from TRBV3-1 (or the pseudogene TRBV3-2) and TRBJ2-2; weak D call: TRBD1 (5 bases). CDR3 length: 14 residues. The V and J ends lost 7 bases and 1 base respectively, with 10 bases between them. CDR1 LGHDT and CDR2 YNNKEL come from the germline V gene (reference sequence).